The next 29 T cell receptor beta chains were all read from a single sample in a study of prognosis after radiotherapy for stage I lung cancer. By two-round multiplex PCR, the TCR beta CDR3 was amplified from genomic DNA. It was primers specific to each TRBV and TRBJ gene that first-round PCR used. TCRdb ran MiXCR on the multiplex PCR reads and lists one entry per CDR3 protein. The table shows around 56,000 distinct CDR3 sequences, with 26% occurring only once. The input for sequencing was PBMCs, taken before or after stereotactic body radiation therapy (not recorded which). The receptors originated from a donor over 45 with non-small cell lung cancer.

A note on this clonotype: This sequence is one base from a far larger clone and is likely a read error. The V and J genes are TRBV6-4 and TRBJ2-2; TRBD1 is a possible D gene (5 bases). CDR3 size: 12 residues. The germline gives CDR1 MRHNA, CDR2 SNTAGT. The V gene lost 8 bases and the J gene lost 6 bases, with 10 bases spanning the gap. The CDR3 reads CASHRSSGELFF. CDR3 nucleotide sequence: TGTGCCAGCCACAGGTCCTCCGGGGAGCTGTTTTTT.

A word on this clonotype: It may be a read error: a sequence one base away is much more abundant. The CDR3 sequence is CASSVAGGVTEAFF. The CDR3 coding sequence is TGTGCCAGCAGCGTAGCAGGTGGTGTCACTGAAGCTTTCTTT. The V gene is TRBV9, the J gene TRBJ1-1; D remains ambiguous. Deletions cut 0 bases from V and 4 bases from J, with 10 bases between. Germline V CDR1 and CDR2: SGDLS, YYNGEE. CDR3 size: 14 residues.

This clonotype was picked up many times. V is TRBV19 and J is TRBJ2-7; TRBD1 matches 9 bases. Germline assignment: CDR1 LNHDA and CDR2 SQIVND (reference sequence). CDR3 length: 15 amino acids. Trimming cost V 5 bases and J 2 bases; bases outside gene matches: 7. CDR3 nucleotide sequence: TGTGCCAGTAGTTCCACCGGGACAGGGCCCTACGAGCAGTACTTC. This sequence encodes CASSSTGTGPYEQYF.

This clonotype has ten or more counts. This chain joins TRBV12-3 or TRBV12-4 and TRBJ2-7; unclear D gene. V dropped 3 bases and J dropped 4 bases, with 10 bases sitting between them. The CDR3 covers 13 residues. CDR3 sequence: CASSFRAVYEQYF. DNA for the CDR3: TGTGCCAGCAGTTTTAGGGCAGTTTACGAGCAGTACTTC.

This clonotype was observed many times. The chain links TRBV25-1 to TRBJ2-1; no clear D gene. The CDR3 consists of 15 residues. V dropped 8 bases and J dropped 7 bases, with 21 bases sitting between them. Germline CDR1 is MGHDK and CDR2 is SYGVNS. The CDR3 nucleotides are TGTGCCAGCTCACCGCCCATAGACTCGCTTAATGAGCAGTTCTTC. Translation: CASSPPIDSLNEQFF. Filled out from reference TRBV25-1 and TRBJ2-1, the complete variable domain reads EADIYQTPRYLVIGTGKKITLECSQTMGHDKMYWYQQDPGMELHLIHYSYGVNSTEKGDLSSESTVSRIRTEHFPLTLESARPSHTSQYLCASSPPIDSLNEQFFGPGTRLTVL.

This clonotype has ten or more counts. The rearrangement joins TRBV9 to TRBJ2-7; D could derive from TRBD1 or TRBD2 (5 bases each). Germline CDR1 and CDR2: SGDLS and YYNGEE. The V gene lost 7 bases and the J gene lost 7 bases, with 18 bases spanning the gap. CDR3 length: 13 amino acids. The CDR3 is CASGTGTFREQYF. The CDR3 region has the DNA TGTGCCAGCGGAACCGGGACCTTTAGGGAGCAGTACTTC.

This clonotype was counted ten times or more. The chain couples TRBV5-6 to TRBJ2-5; D is possibly TRBD1 (6 bases). CDR1 is SGHDT and CDR2 is YYEEEE in the germline V gene. This CDR3 has 14 amino acids. V lost 0 bases to trimming and J lost 7 bases, with 13 bases between them. This CDR3 is CASSLEQGGRTQYF. CDR3 nucleotides: TGTGCCAGCAGCTTGGAACAGGGCGGGCGGACCCAGTACTTC.

This clonotype was recorded at least ten times. The rearrangement links TRBV6-5 to TRBJ2-3, with 9 bases that match TRBD2. The CDR3 length is 17 residues. Germline V gene sequence: CDR1 MNHEY, CDR2 SVGAGI. The V segment lost 4 bases and the J segment 3 bases; nucleotides outside the gene matches: 11. The DNA for the CDR3 is TGTGCCAGCAGTTCCCTCCGCGGCGCGGGGGGGACAGATACGCAGTATTTT. This translates into CASSSLRGAGGTDTQYF.

To note about this clonotype: Compared with germline, one end of the junction differs, possibly owing to a read error. This chain joins TRBV6-2 or TRBV6-3 and TRBJ2-3, with 11 bases aligning to TRBD1. CDR1 is MNHEY, CDR2 SVGEGT, per germline. This CDR3 has 15 amino acids. CDR3 sequence reads: CASSSPGQGGDTQYF. DNA of the CDR3: TGTGCCAGCAGTAGCCCGGGACAGGGGGGAGATACACAGTATTTT.

This clonotype was seen at least ten times. This rearrangement joins TRBV30 to TRBJ1-3, with a weak D call TRBD1 (5 bases). Germline-derived CDR1 and CDR2 are GTSNPN and SVGIG (reference sequence). Trimming removed 3 bases from V and 0 bases from J, with 12 bases in between. The CDR3 totals 15 residues. This chain's CDR3 is CAWREKTVSGNTIYF. CDR3 DNA sequence: TGTGCCTGGAGGGAAAAGACAGTCTCTGGAAACACCATATATTTT.

At least ten counts were recorded for this clonotype. This sequence joins TRBV7-2 and TRBJ1-6; 9 bases agree with TRBD1. After removal of 5 bases from V and 9 bases from J, the junction contained 5 bases not matched to a gene. The CDR3 extends over 14 amino acids. The germline CDR1 and CDR2 sequences are SGHTA and FQGNSA. The CDR3 here is CASSTGQGGSPLHF. For the CDR3, the DNA is TGTGCCAGCAGCACGGGACAGGGCGGTTCACCCCTCCACTTT.

In the case of this clonotype: This may be a read error: a much more frequent sequence differs by one nucleotide. The chain has TRBV6-1 and TRBJ2-5; D possibly uses TRBD1 or TRBD2 (5 bases each). The CDR3 is 12 residues long. Looked up from germline, CDR1 is MNHNS and CDR2 is SASEGT. The CDR3 nucleotides read TGTGCCAGCACTGGGACGAGAGAGACCAAGTACTTC. Translating gives CASTGTRETKYF.

This clonotype was seen ten or more times. V gene TRBV6-4 combines with J gene TRBJ1-2; D is perhaps TRBD1 (5 bases). CDR1 and CDR2 from the germline V gene are MRHNA and SNTAGT. V lost 6 bases and J lost 7, with 18 bases in between. The CDR3 spans 14 residues. The CDR3 DNA reads as TGTGCCAGCAGGCGGGACCCCGGGAGTGGTGGCTACACCTTC. This codes for CASRRDPGSGGYTF.

The rearrangement uses TRBV6-9 and TRBJ1-5, with 12 bases fitting TRBD1. Unmatched junction bases numbered 17, after V lost 4 bases and J lost 4 bases. Germline values: CDR1 MNHGY, CDR2 SVAAGI. The CDR3 sequence is 20 residues long. CDR3 region: CASSFLPRGTGGIGNQPQHF. The CDR3 region has the DNA TGTGCCAGCAGTTTCTTACCCCGCGGGACAGGGGGCATAGGGAATCAGCCCCAGCATTTT.

Of note for this clonotype: Mismatch with germline at one junction end may stem from a read error. V gene TRBV7-6 combines with J gene TRBJ2-5; D is undetermined. The CDR3 spans 13 residues. From germline, CDR1 is SGHVS and CDR2 FNYEAQ. In DNA, the CDR3 is TGTGCCAGCAGCTTAGTAGGTCAAGAGACCCGGTACTTC. Translation: CASSLVGQETRYF.

This clonotype was counted ten times or more. J is TRBJ2-3 and V is TRBV20-1, with D tentatively TRBD2 (6 bases). The V gene lost 0 bases and the J gene lost 10 bases, with 17 bases spanning the gap. This CDR3 region has 14 residues. CDR1 is DFQATT and CDR2 is SNEGSKA in the germline V gene (reference sequence). Here the CDR3 DNA reads TGCAGTGCTAGAGAGGGGAGCGGGCGCACGCCGCAGTATTTT. Translated, it gives CSAREGSGRTPQYF.

The table lists this clonotype with a few counts. This may stem from a read error, because a much larger clone lies one nucleotide away. The V and J genes are TRBV6-1 and TRBJ1-1, with D maybe TRBD1 (5 bases). The CDR3 has 13 amino acids. Trimming removed 4 bases from V and 3 bases from J, with 9 bases in between. Germline V gives CDR1 MNHNS, CDR2 SASEGT. CDR3 amino acids: CASSVSGYTEAFF. The CDR3 bases are TGTGCCAGCAGTGTATCAGGGTACACTGAAGCTTTCTTT.

This clonotype was seen at least ten times. The V and J genes are TRBV6-5 and TRBJ1-2; maybe TRBD1 (5 bases). With 0 bases removed from V and 0 bases from J, the gap between germline ends came to 11 bases. This CDR3 has 16 residues. Germline V gene sequence: CDR1 MNHEY, CDR2 SVGAGI. The CDR3 DNA is TGTGCCAGCAGTTACTCGGAGGGACCCACTAACTATGGCTACACCTTC. Amino acid sequence: CASSYSEGPTNYGYTF.

This clonotype was picked up many times. V and J are TRBV9 and TRBJ1-2, with D hard to call. Germline V CDR1 and CDR2: SGDLS, YYNGEE. Trimming cost V 3 bases and J 4 bases, with 22 bases left between them. The CDR3 has 17 residues. CDR3 sequence (DNA): TGTGCCAGCAGCGCTGGGGATGGTGTGGGGAAAAGCTATGGCTACACCTTC. Translated: CASSAGDGVGKSYGYTF.

Ten or more counts support this clonotype. The V gene is TRBV5-8, the J gene TRBJ1-6; TRBD1 might be the D (6 bases). Trimming left V 6 bases short and J 0 bases short, with 19 bases between. The CDR3 contains 18 residues. Germline assignment: CDR1 SGHTS and CDR2 YDEGEE. CDR3 nucleotides: TGTGCCAGCATTCCCGCCTCAGGGGTGAGCTCCTATAATTCACCCCTCCACTTT. It encodes CASIPASGVSSYNSPLHF.

The chain couples TRBV20-1 to TRBJ2-4; D might be TRBD2 (5 bases). V lost 3 bases, J lost 8 bases, and 8 bases lay in between. The germline gives CDR1 DFQATT, CDR2 SNEGSKA (reference sequence). The CDR3 spans 11 residues. In DNA form, the CDR3 reads TGCAGTGCTAGGGGAGTGGACATTCAGTACTTC. It codes for CSARGVDIQYF.

The CDR3: CASSPGGLSSYEQYF. The CDR3 DNA reads as TGTGCCAGCTCACCAGGGGGCCTAAGCTCCTACGAGCAGTACTTC. The chain is built from TRBV18 and TRBJ2-7; TRBD1 might be the D (6 bases). The CDR3 contains 15 residues. From germline, CDR1 is KGHSH and CDR2 LQKENI. V lost 2 bases and J lost 0, with 11 bases in between.

This clonotype was seen repeatedly, ten times or more. The chain uses TRBV6-1 and TRBJ1-1; D might be TRBD1 (6 bases). The CDR3 contains 16 residues. V was cut by 8 bases and J by 0 bases, with 19 bases left in between. Germline values: CDR1 MNHNS, CDR2 SASEGT. CDR3 coding DNA: TGTGCCAGCCGAGATGGTAGGGGGGTTTTGAACACTGAAGCTTTCTTT. The encoded protein is CASRDGRGVLNTEAFF.

The sample holds one count of this clonotype. One end of the junction varies from germline; a read error may be responsible. The V and J genes are TRBV11-2 and TRBJ2-2; D tentatively reads TRBD1 or TRBD2 (6 bases each). Germline lookup yields CDR1 SGHAT and CDR2 FQNNGV. The CDR3 length is 15 residues. Written as DNA, the CDR3 is TGTGCCAGCAGCTGGGTGGGGGGCAACACCGGGGACCTGTTTTTT. Translation: CASSWVGGNTGDLFF. Using reference TRBV11-2 and TRBJ2-2 for the parts outside the CDR3, the full variable domain is EAGVAQSPRYKIIEKRQSVAFWCNPISGHATLYWYQQILGQGPKLLIQFQNNGVVDDSQLPKDRFSAERLKGVDSTLKIQPAKLEDSAVYLCASSWVGGNTGDLFFGEGSRLTVL.

For this clonotype: A far larger clone is a single base away, which makes a read error likely. The chain combines TRBV7-9 with TRBJ2-7; 7 bases match TRBD1. The CDR3 totals 13 residues. Germline values: CDR1 SEHNR, CDR2 FQNEAQ (reference sequence). The chain's CDR3 is CVSSLTGSYEQYF. The CDR3 DNA is TGTGTCAGCAGCTTGACAGGGTCCTACGAGCAGTACTTC.

This clonotype occurred many times. The DNA of the CDR3 is TGTGCCAGCAGCCAAGATCTCGGGGTCTATGGCTACACCTTC. Translation: CASSQDLGVYGYTF. The chain links TRBV4-2 to TRBJ1-2; D is undetermined. Per the germline V gene, CDR1 is LGHNA and CDR2 is YNFKEQ. This CDR3 is built from 14 residues. Trimming shortened V by 0 bases and J by 4 bases, and 9 bases separated the two germline ends.

This clonotype has at least ten counts. This chain uses TRBV5-4 with TRBJ2-7; D perhaps matches TRBD2 (6 bases). Trimming shortened V by 4 bases and J by 0 bases, and 11 bases separated the two germline ends. The CDR3 is 14 residues long. Germline V gene data show CDR1 as SGHNT and CDR2 as YYREEE (reference sequence). The CDR3: CASSPRDGSYEQYF. The DNA for the CDR3 is TGTGCCAGCAGCCCGCGGGACGGCTCCTACGAGCAGTACTTC.

This clonotype was picked up many times. The genes are TRBV6-5 and TRBJ1-6; D call uncertain. The CDR3 spans 14 residues. CDR1 and CDR2 from the germline V gene are MNHEY and SVGAGI. Trimming removed 4 bases from V and 7 bases from J, with 11 bases in between. Here the CDR3 reads CASSLVTANSPLHF. The DNA for the CDR3 is TGTGCCAGCAGTTTAGTCACGGCCAATTCACCCCTCCACTTT.

This clonotype has ten or more counts. This chain links TRBV6-1 with TRBJ2-3; TRBD1 is a possible D gene (5 bases). V was shortened by 4 bases and J by 1 base, with 12 bases between the two germline ends. Germline V gene lookup returns CDR1 MNHNS and CDR2 SASEGT. The CDR3 runs 15 residues. The CDR3 nucleotides are TGTGCCAGCAGTGGCGCAGGGTTTGGCACAGATACGCAGTATTTT. Translating it yields CASSGAGFGTDTQYF.